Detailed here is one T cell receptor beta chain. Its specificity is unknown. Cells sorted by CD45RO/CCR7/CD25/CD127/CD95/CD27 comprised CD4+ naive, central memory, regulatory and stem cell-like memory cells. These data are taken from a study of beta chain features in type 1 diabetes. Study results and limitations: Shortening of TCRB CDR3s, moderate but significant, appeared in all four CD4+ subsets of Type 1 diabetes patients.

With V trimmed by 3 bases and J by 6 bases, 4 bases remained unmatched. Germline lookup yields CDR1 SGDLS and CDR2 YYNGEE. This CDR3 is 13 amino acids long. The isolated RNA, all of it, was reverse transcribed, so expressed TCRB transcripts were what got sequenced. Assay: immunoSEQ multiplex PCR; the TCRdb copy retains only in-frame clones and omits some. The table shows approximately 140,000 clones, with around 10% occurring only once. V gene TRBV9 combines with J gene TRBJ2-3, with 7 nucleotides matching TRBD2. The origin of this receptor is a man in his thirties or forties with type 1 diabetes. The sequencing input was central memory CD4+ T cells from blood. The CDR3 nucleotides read TGTGCCAGCAGCGGGACTAGGACGGATACGCAGTATTTT. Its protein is CASSGTRTDTQYF.